A single sample is the source of the 6 T cell receptor beta chains below, sequenced in a study of blood T cell repertoires in COVID-19. The table came from immunoSEQ multiplex PCR; TCRdb's copy has only in-frame clones and leaves some out. The sample yields about 160,000 clones, approximately 92% seen once. Sequencing was performed on peripheral blood. These receptors all come from a man aged 30 to 45 with COVID-19, enrolled during active disease.

CDR3 residues: CASSQLGQGGNEQFF. The CDR3 DNA sequence: TGCGCCAGCAGCCAGTTGGGACAGGGGGGGAATGAGCAGTTCTTC. The genes are TRBV4-3 and TRBJ2-1; 11 bases align to TRBD1. V gave up 3 bases and J gave up 7 bases; unmatched junction bases: 5. This CDR3 has 15 amino acids. CDR1 LGHNA and CDR2 YSLEER come from the germline V gene.

The chain joins TRBV6-2 or TRBV6-3 to TRBJ2-1; 11 nucleotides line up with TRBD2. CDR1 and CDR2 from the germline V gene are MNHEY and SVGEGT. The CDR3 covers 17 residues. Trimming took 2 bases from V and 3 from J; bases not matched to a gene: 6. This CDR3 is CASSYKRGTSGYNEQFF. The CDR3, as DNA: TGTGCCAGCAGTTACAAAAGGGGGACTAGCGGCTACAATGAGCAGTTCTTC.

The V and J genes are TRBV27 and TRBJ2-5; weak D call: TRBD1 (5 bases). The CDR3 spans 14 residues. Germline V gene sequence: CDR1 MNHEY, CDR2 SMNVEV (reference sequence). Trimming shortened V by 4 bases and J by 1 base, and 10 bases separated the two germline ends. CDR3 DNA sequence: TGTGCCAGCAGTTCATTCAGGGCCCAAGAGACCCAGTACTTC. It encodes CASSSFRAQETQYF.

The rearrangement joins TRBV5-1 to TRBJ1-1; possible D gene TRBD1, 5 bases. The CDR3 is made up of 13 amino acids. Germline values: CDR1 SGHRS, CDR2 YFSETQ. The V and J ends lost 1 base and 5 bases respectively, with 9 bases between them. The DNA for the CDR3 is TGCGCCAGCAGCTTGACCAGGGATACTGAAGCTTTCTTT. Its protein product is CASSLTRDTEAFF.

The rearrangement uses TRBV24-1 and TRBJ2-7, with TRBD1 matching 9 bases. The germline gives CDR1 KGHDR, CDR2 SFDVKD. This CDR3 has 16 residues. V trimming: 3 bases; J trimming: 0 bases; junction bases outside the gene matches: 5. This CDR3 reads CATSDGTGPSSYEQYF. The CDR3 DNA reads as TGTGCCACCAGTGATGGGACAGGGCCTAGCTCCTACGAGCAGTACTTC.

This chain uses TRBV6-5 with TRBJ2-7; 8 bases align to TRBD1. CDR1 is MNHEY, CDR2 SVGAGI, per germline. The CDR3 loop spans 13 amino acids. V was clipped by 8 bases and J by 3 bases; unmatched bases: 6. The CDR3 sequence: CASGTGPFYEQYF. CDR3 coding DNA: TGTGCCAGCGGGACAGGCCCTTTCTACGAGCAGTACTTC.